Detailed here is one T cell receptor beta chain. This sample stems from a study of shared clonotypes between healthy human individuals. CDR1 and CDR2 from the germline V gene are LNHDA and SQIVND (reference sequence). The CDR3 totals 16 residues. V was clipped by 5 bases and J by 4 bases; unmatched bases: 9. Method: immunoSEQ multiplex PCR; TCRdb's copy keeps in-frame clones and lacks some. The sample includes millions of clones, 85% to 95% seen only once; the top ten take roughly 0.13%. Sequencing used naive CD4+ T cells sorted from blood. Subset given: CD45RA+ positively selected. The source is a man younger than 35 in good health. V and J are TRBV19 and TRBJ2-1; 9 nucleotides agree with TRBD2. This CDR3 reads CASSVIAGVNYNEQFF. As DNA, the CDR3 is TGTGCCAGTAGTGTTATAGCGGGAGTGAATTACAATGAGCAGTTCTTC.